These 30 T cell receptor beta chains came from one sample sequenced in a study of OX40 agonist ivuxolimab in advanced cancers. Method: immunoSEQ multiplex PCR; TCRdb's copy keeps in-frame clones and lacks some. Found here are some 71,000 clones, approximately 81% of them singletons; the top ten hold approximately 7.9%. The sample consisted of CD4+ or CD8+ T cells sorted from blood, taken in a trial of the OX40 agonist ivuxolimab. These receptors all stem from an adult with an advanced solid tumor such as melanoma, head and neck, liver or kidney cancer.

The chain has TRBV18 and TRBJ1-3; D is uncertain. Per the germline V gene, CDR1 is KGHSH and CDR2 is LQKENI. The V gene lost 3 bases and the J gene lost 4 bases, with 13 bases spanning the gap. The CDR3 has 15 amino acids. CDR3 in amino acids: CASSPADFVGNTIYF. The CDR3, as DNA: TGTGCCAGCTCACCTGCGGACTTCGTAGGAAACACCATATATTTT.

This clone is judged large. J is TRBJ1-3 and V is TRBV7-2; the D is unclear. Germline loops: CDR1 SGHTA, CDR2 FQGNSA. This CDR3 has 16 residues. V dropped 2 bases and J dropped 0 bases, with 11 bases sitting between them. DNA for the CDR3: TGTGCCAGCAGCTTAAGGGCGGCGACCTCTGGAAACACCATATATTTT. This gives the protein CASSLRAATSGNTIYF.

This chain connects TRBV11-2 to TRBJ2-5; tentatively, D is TRBD1 (5 bases). The V gene's germline CDR1 is SGHAT and CDR2 FQNNGV. The CDR3 sequence is 15 residues long. The V end was cut by 4 bases, the J end by 2 bases, with 14 bases between. The CDR3 nucleotides are TGTGCCAGCAGCTCCATGAGGAAGGGGCAAGAGACCCAGTACTTC. Translated: CASSSMRKGQETQYF.

This chain joins TRBV19 and TRBJ1-5; 8 bases map to TRBD1. There are 15 residues in the CDR3. Germline V gene lookup returns CDR1 LNHDA and CDR2 SQIVND (reference sequence). V was clipped by 5 bases and J by 1 base; unmatched bases: 4. The CDR3 DNA reads as TGTGCCAGTAGTTTCAGGGGGCCGAGCAATCAGCCCCAGCATTTT. Protein sequence: CASSFRGPSNQPQHF.

As DNA, the CDR3 is TGTGCCAGCAGCTTAGCAATAGGGGGAACTGAAGCTTTCTTT. It codes for CASSLAIGGTEAFF. J is TRBJ1-1 and V is TRBV7-2; perhaps TRBD1 as D (6 bases). The CDR3 is 14 amino acids. CDR1 and CDR2 from the germline V gene are SGHTA and FQGNSA. Trimming took 0 bases from V and 5 from J, leaving 10 bases between them.

The chain is built from TRBV11-1 and TRBJ2-1; 8 bases fit TRBD1. Germline V gene lookup returns CDR1 SGHAT and CDR2 FQDESV (reference sequence). The V and J ends lost 3 bases and 7 bases, in that order; junction bases with no gene match: 8. The CDR3 has 15 amino acids. The CDR3 region is CASSLRRQGANEQFF. CDR3 sequence (DNA): TGTGCCAGCAGCTTGCGGCGTCAGGGGGCAAATGAGCAGTTCTTC.

The rearrangement uses TRBV28 and TRBJ2-7, with 15 bases matching TRBD2. Looked up from germline, CDR1 is MDHEN and CDR2 is SYDVKM. Trimming cost V 6 bases and J 4 bases; bases outside gene matches: 4. CDR3 length: 15 amino acids. CDR3 in amino acids: CASRGLAGGRYEQYF. In DNA, the CDR3 is TGTGCCAGCAGGGGACTAGCGGGGGGTCGTTACGAGCAGTACTTC.

The CDR3 is CASSLDGLTDTQYF. CDR3 DNA sequence: TGTGCCAGCAGCTTAGACGGGTTAACAGATACGCAGTATTTT. This chain joins TRBV7-2 and TRBJ2-3; D not resolved. The CDR3 is 14 amino acids. Per the germline V gene, CDR1 is SGHTA and CDR2 is FQGNSA. Trimming left V 1 base short and J 3 bases short, with 8 bases between.

This chain joins TRBV6-1 and TRBJ1-3, with D possibly matching TRBD1 (5 bases). Trimming stripped 4 bases from V and 4 bases from J, with 17 bases between. This CDR3 region has 16 residues. Germline V gives CDR1 MNHNS, CDR2 SASEGT. In DNA form, the CDR3 reads TGTGCCAGCAGTGTCGGATACAGGAACTCGGGAAACACCATATATTTT. This codes for CASSVGYRNSGNTIYF.

There are a few counts of this clone. This sequence joins TRBV30 and TRBJ2-7, with 11 bases fitting TRBD1. V gave up 5 bases and J gave up 6 bases; unmatched junction bases: 9. This CDR3 contains 14 residues. Per the germline V gene, CDR1 is GTSNPN and CDR2 is SVGIG (reference sequence). CDR3 DNA: TGTGCCTGGGGTCTCTTAGGACAGGGGGCCGAGCAGTACTTC. Its protein is CAWGLLGQGAEQYF.

The genes are TRBV5-1 and TRBJ2-7; TRBD2 matches 11 bases. The CDR3 totals 16 residues. V shed 3 bases, J shed 6 bases, and the junction held 11 bases outside the gene matches. The germline V gene encodes CDR1 SGHRS and CDR2 YFSETQ. DNA for the CDR3: TGCGCCAGCAGCTCCTTAGCGGGAGGGCTTGCGTCCGAGCAGTACTTC. Amino acid sequence: CASSSLAGGLASEQYF.

This rearrangement joins TRBV28 to TRBJ1-6; the match to TRBD1 covers 12 bases. From germline, CDR1 is MDHEN and CDR2 SYDVKM. Trimming cost V 7 bases and J 9 bases; bases outside gene matches: 7. The CDR3 has 15 amino acids. The CDR3 protein is CASTLGTGGGSPLHF. In nucleotides, the CDR3 is TGTGCCAGCACCCTGGGGACAGGGGGCGGTTCACCCCTCCACTTT. Based on the CDR3 plus reference TRBV28 and TRBJ1-6, the full variable domain is DVKVTQSSRYLVKRTGEKVFLECVQDMDHENMFWYRQDPGLGLRLIYFSYDVKMKEKGDIPEGYSVSREKKERFSLILESASTNQTSMYLCASTLGTGGGSPLHFGNGTRLTVT.

The genes are TRBV6-5 and TRBJ2-3, with 7 bases matching TRBD1. The germline V gene has CDR1 MNHEY and CDR2 SVGAGI. V trimming: 0 bases; J trimming: 5 bases; junction bases outside the gene matches: 5. The CDR3 extends over 15 amino acids. CDR3 residues: CASSYSGRQGDTQYF. The CDR3 DNA follows: TGTGCCAGCAGTTACTCCGGCCGACAGGGAGATACGCAGTATTTT.

The chain links TRBV19 to TRBJ2-2; no definite D call. This CDR3 contains 15 residues. Germline V gene sequence: CDR1 LNHDA, CDR2 SQIVND (reference sequence). Trimming pared 6 bases from V and 0 bases from J, leaving 11 bases between. CDR3 loop: CASRLTWPNTGELFF. The CDR3 DNA reads as TGTGCCAGTAGGCTTACATGGCCGAACACCGGGGAGCTGTTTTTT.

The chain employs TRBV6-5 and TRBJ2-4; TRBD1 matches 7 bases. The germline gives CDR1 MNHEY, CDR2 SVGAGI. V dropped 5 bases and J dropped 8; count of bases not matched to a gene: 3. This CDR3 has 12 residues. The CDR3 here is CASSPQGDIQYF. In DNA form, the CDR3 reads TGTGCCAGCAGTCCCCAGGGGGACATTCAGTACTTC.

CDR3 nucleotides: TGCGCCAGCAGCCTAGGACAGGCCTTTCCCTCTGGAAACACCATATATTTT. It is translated as CASSLGQAFPSGNTIYF. The rearrangement links TRBV5-1 to TRBJ1-3; 7 bases line up with TRBD1. Germline-derived CDR1 and CDR2 are SGHRS and YFSETQ. V was pared by 4 bases and J by 0 bases, with 10 bases of the junction left unmatched. This CDR3 is built from 17 residues.

This chain uses TRBV7-2 with TRBJ2-7; D might be TRBD1 (5 bases). The CDR3 runs 18 residues. V shed 1 base and J shed 2 bases, with 21 bases lying between them. Germline V lookup: CDR1 SGHTA, CDR2 FQGNSA. Written as DNA, the CDR3 is TGTGCCAGCAGCTTAGAGGGGATGCAGATCCTCGCTCCCTACGAGCAGTACTTC. Encoded protein: CASSLEGMQILAPYEQYF.

The V call is TRBV11-2, the J call TRBJ1-2; unclear D gene. The V gene lost 3 bases and the J gene lost 3 bases, with 11 bases spanning the gap. The CDR3 length is 14 residues. From germline, CDR1 is SGHAT and CDR2 FQNNGV. CDR3 in amino acids: CASSFDLRDYGYTF. In DNA, the CDR3 is TGTGCCAGCAGCTTCGACCTGAGGGACTATGGCTACACCTTC.

The chain joins TRBV19 to TRBJ2-5; tentatively, D is TRBD2 (7 bases). The V end lost 0 bases, the J end lost 5 bases, and 16 bases lay between the germline ends. The CDR3 runs to 16 residues. CDR1 is LNHDA, CDR2 SQIVND, per germline (reference sequence). The CDR3 sequence is CASSIDKGGSAETQYF. The CDR3 nucleotides are TGTGCCAGTAGTATAGACAAGGGGGGGTCGGCGGAGACCCAGTACTTC. The variable domain in full, completed from reference TRBV19 and TRBJ2-5, reads DGGITQSPKYLFRKEGQNVTLSCEQNLNHDAMYWYRQDPGQGLRLIYYSQIVNDFQKGDIAEGYSVSREKKESFPLTVTSAQKNPTAFYLCASSIDKGGSAETQYFGPGTRLLVL.

The J gene is TRBJ2-7, the V gene TRBV28, with a possible D match to TRBD1 (5 bases). The CDR3 has 17 residues. Germline values: CDR1 MDHEN, CDR2 SYDVKM. The germline V and J ends were trimmed by 8 bases and 2 bases, with 25 bases remaining between them. CDR3 nucleotide sequence: TGTGCCAGCCGGAGACAGTTTTCCATCACGTGGGCCTACGAGCAGTACTTC. Residues: CASRRQFSITWAYEQYF.

The table lists this clone with a count of one. The V gene is TRBV5-1, the J gene TRBJ1-2, with D maybe TRBD1 (6 bases). The V gene lost 1 base and the J gene lost 4 bases, with 11 bases spanning the gap. The CDR3 length is 14 residues. The germline gives CDR1 SGHRS, CDR2 YFSETQ. The CDR3: CASSLSGGVYGYTF. The DNA of the CDR3 is TGCGCCAGCAGCTTGTCTGGGGGCGTCTATGGCTACACCTTC.

The chain has TRBV6-6 and TRBJ1-1, with D tentatively TRBD1 (5 bases). From germline, CDR1 is MNHNY and CDR2 SVGAGI (reference sequence). V was trimmed by 0 bases and J by 3 bases, leaving 11 bases between them. CDR3 length: 15 amino acids. The CDR3 sequence is CASSYSKGTHTEAFF. The CDR3 DNA reads TGTGCCAGCAGTTACTCGAAAGGGACCCACACTGAAGCTTTCTTT.

The chain recombines TRBV10-3 with TRBJ1-1; 8 nucleotides line up with TRBD1. Germline CDR1 and CDR2: ENHRY and SYGVKD. The CDR3 is 13 residues long. Trimming at V came to 10 bases and at J to 3 bases, leaving 7 bases not matched to a gene. CDR3 sequence (DNA): TGTGCCACCCAGGACAGGGCGGACACTGAAGCTTTCTTT. This gives the protein CATQDRADTEAFF.

The chain recombines TRBV6-6 with TRBJ1-3; the D is unclear. V lost 7 bases, J lost 8 bases, and 9 bases lay in between. The CDR3 length is 11 residues. CDR1 is MNHNY, CDR2 SVGAGI, per germline (reference sequence). The CDR3 DNA reads as TGTGCCAGCATTAGCACATACACCATATATTTT. Translation: CASISTYTIYF.

The rearrangement uses TRBV7-2 and TRBJ2-5, with D uncertain. The end of the DNA is better explained by TRBJ2-7, so the J call may be wrong. Germline V gene lookup returns CDR1 SGHTA and CDR2 FQGNSA. The CDR3 is made up of 12 amino acids. CDR3 sequence (DNA): TGTGCCAGCAGCTACCTTCTTGGCGAGCAGTACTTC. Translation: CASSYLLGEQYF.

CDR3 amino acids: CASSLDSISYEQYF. The DNA for the CDR3 is TGTGCCAGCAGCTTGGACTCTATCTCCTACGAGCAGTACTTC. The J gene is TRBJ2-5, the V gene TRBV5-6, with unresolved D. The J call is in doubt because the DNA end fits TRBJ2-7 better. The CDR3 contains 14 residues. Per germline, CDR1 SGHDT and CDR2 YYEEEE.

The CDR3 coding sequence is TGCGCCAGCAGTCAGCAGGGGAACACTGAAGCTTTCTTT. It translates to CASSQQGNTEAFF. The chain carries TRBV5-1 and TRBJ1-1, with D perhaps TRBD1 (5 bases). V was pared by 5 bases and J by 1 base, with 9 bases between. The germline gives CDR1 SGHRS, CDR2 YFSETQ. This CDR3 contains 13 residues.

The V call is TRBV6-5, the J call TRBJ1-1; weak D call: TRBD1 (5 bases). The CDR3 is 15 amino acids. The V gene's germline CDR1 is MNHEY and CDR2 SVGAGI. Trimming removed 6 bases from V and 0 bases from J, with 14 bases in between. CDR3: CASSSGLTMNTEAFF. Here the CDR3 DNA reads TGTGCCAGCAGCTCAGGGCTTACTATGAACACTGAAGCTTTCTTT.

The V gene is TRBV7-2, the J gene TRBJ1-1; no reliable D call. Germline V CDR1 and CDR2: SGHTA, FQGNSA. V was shortened by 0 bases and J by 2 bases, with 10 bases between the two germline ends. There are 15 residues in the CDR3. This chain's CDR3 is CASSLAGIINTEAFF. The CDR3 coding sequence is TGTGCCAGCAGCTTAGCCGGGATTATTAACACTGAAGCTTTCTTT.

This chain connects TRBV2 to TRBJ1-1, with D possibly matching TRBD1 (5 bases). This CDR3 has 13 amino acids. Between the trimmed V and J ends, which lost 1 base and 7 bases, there was a span of 10 bases. Per germline, CDR1 SNHLY and CDR2 FYNNEI. The CDR3 DNA is TGTGCCAGCAGTGAAGTGGGGGAAGGTGAAGCTTTCTTT. Its translation is CASSEVGEGEAFF.